One sample yielded the 27 T cell receptor beta chains listed below, sequenced in a study of blood T cell repertoires in COVID-19. The repertoire was sequenced with immunoSEQ multiplex PCR; TCRdb's copy has only in-frame clones and lacks some. The profile shows some 85,000 clones, about 77% of them singletons. Material for sequencing was peripheral blood. The receptors were gathered from a man aged 70 or older with COVID-19, enrolled during active disease.

The CDR3 here is CASSGGQVTGELFF. In nucleotides, the CDR3 is TGTGCCAGCAGTGGGGGACAGGTCACCGGGGAGCTGTTTTTT. The chain has TRBV28 and TRBJ2-2; 8 bases are shared with TRBD1. CDR1 and CDR2 (germline): MDHEN, SYDVKM. V shed 5 bases and J 4 bases; nucleotides not matched to a gene: 3. CDR3 length equals 14 residues.

The rearrangement uses TRBV18 and TRBJ1-1, with 7 bases that match TRBD1. The CDR3 sequence is 15 residues long. V dropped 0 bases and J dropped 1; count of bases not matched to a gene: 2. From germline, CDR1 is KGHSH and CDR2 LQKENI. The CDR3 coding sequence is TGTGCCAGCTCACCACCGGACAGGCAGAACACTGAAGCTTTCTTT. It yields the protein CASSPPDRQNTEAFF.

V and J are TRBV28 and TRBJ1-5, with no clear D. The V gene's germline CDR1 is MDHEN and CDR2 SYDVKM. V lost 6 bases and J lost 0, with 12 bases in between. The CDR3 loop spans 15 amino acids. The CDR3 region has the DNA TGTGCCAGCAGCGCCCCCGGGTATAGCAATCAGCCCCAGCATTTT. Its protein product is CASSAPGYSNQPQHF.

The gene calls are TRBV30 and TRBJ1-1; 7 nucleotides align to TRBD1. The CDR3 sequence is 14 residues long. Germline CDR1 and CDR2: GTSNPN and SVGIG (reference sequence). V dropped 4 bases and J dropped 3; count of bases not matched to a gene: 8. As DNA, the CDR3 is TGTGCCTGGATTTTAGGGGGCTTGGACACTGAAGCTTTCTTT. It translates to CAWILGGLDTEAFF.

This clone was detected only a few times. J is TRBJ1-5 and V is TRBV7-2; TRBD1 is a possible D gene (5 bases). Germline values: CDR1 SGHTA, CDR2 FQGNSA. V was clipped by 4 bases and J by 5 bases, with 9 bases between them. The CDR3 is 13 amino acids. In DNA form, the CDR3 reads TGTGCCAGCAGCTGGTCGGGGGATCAGCCCCAGCATTTT. Translating gives CASSWSGDQPQHF.

The CDR3 loop is CASSYPDRIYEQYF. The CDR3, as DNA: TGTGCCAGCAGTTACCCGGACAGGATCTACGAGCAGTACTTC. V and J are TRBV6-6 and TRBJ2-7; 7 nucleotides line up with TRBD1. Trimming cost V 2 bases and J 3 bases; bases outside gene matches: 4. The CDR3 runs 14 residues. Germline V lookup: CDR1 MNHNY, CDR2 SVGAGI (reference sequence).

This sequence joins TRBV28 and TRBJ2-7; 11 bases align to TRBD2. The CDR3 totals 15 residues. Unmatched junction bases numbered 2, after V lost 2 bases and J lost 2 bases. Germline V gene sequence: CDR1 MDHEN, CDR2 SYDVKM. The CDR3 nucleotides read TGTGCCAGCAGTTTAATAGCGGGAGGGACCTACGAGCAGTACTTC. It is translated as CASSLIAGGTYEQYF.

The V and J genes are TRBV6-1 and TRBJ2-7, with D perhaps matching TRBD1 (5 bases). Per germline, CDR1 MNHNS and CDR2 SASEGT. The length of the CDR3 is 16 residues. V was pared by 2 bases and J by 2 bases, with 16 bases between. CDR3 sequence (DNA): TGTGCCAGCAGTGAATTTTCTGTCAGGGAAGCCTACGAGCAGTACTTC. It specifies CASSEFSVREAYEQYF.

This clone was found once. CDR3 sequence reads: CASSSRWGQSNYGYTF. The CDR3 DNA sequence: TGTGCCAGCAGCAGCCGATGGGGACAGAGCAACTATGGCTACACCTTC. The chain joins TRBV5-6 to TRBJ1-2; 7 bases are a match to TRBD1. The CDR3 runs to 16 residues. The junction had 11 bases not matched to a gene; V was cut back by 4 bases and J by 2 bases. Germline CDR1 reads SGHDT; CDR2 reads YYEEEE. Full variable domain (remainder filled in from reference TRBV5-6 and TRBJ1-2): DAGVTQSPTHLIKTRGQQVTLRCSPKSGHDTVSWYQQALGQGPQFIFQYYEEEERQRGNFPDRFSGHQFPNYSSELNVNALLLGDSALYLCASSSRWGQSNYGYTFGSGTRLTVV.

J is TRBJ1-2 and V is TRBV10-3, with 8 bases identical to TRBD1. CDR1 is ENHRY, CDR2 SYGVKD, per germline. There are 16 residues in the CDR3. V dropped 4 bases and J dropped 4; count of bases not matched to a gene: 11. The CDR3 DNA reads TGTGCCATCAGTGCCACGGACAGGGAAGGATCCTATGGCTACACCTTC. Translated: CAISATDREGSYGYTF.

Details on this clone: A junction boundary mismatches the germline segment, possibly from a read error. The rearrangement links TRBV19 to TRBJ2-1, with D possibly matching TRBD2 (6 bases). CDR1 LNHDA and CDR2 SQIVND come from the germline V gene (reference sequence). The CDR3 has 18 amino acids. The CDR3 DNA reads TGTGCCAGTAGCATAGGAGTCCCCGGGACTGGGAATTACAATGAGCAGTTCTTC. Amino acids: CASSIGVPGTGNYNEQFF.

V is TRBV2 and J is TRBJ1-1, with D possibly being TRBD1 (5 bases). With 6 bases removed from V and 11 bases from J, the gap between germline ends came to 16 bases. The CDR3 has 12 residues. Looked up from germline, CDR1 is SNHLY and CDR2 is FYNNEI. CDR3 region: CASRTAGLGAFF. In DNA form, the CDR3 reads TGTGCCAGCAGGACAGCCGGTCTTGGGGCTTTCTTT.

The J gene is TRBJ1-2, the V gene TRBV11-2, with 7 bases that match TRBD1. The CDR3 runs to 16 residues. Germline CDR1 SGHAT, CDR2 FQNNGV. The V and J ends lost 4 bases and 5 bases, in that order; junction bases with no gene match: 13. The CDR3, as DNA: TGTGCCAGCAGCTCCCGGACAGGTTTACCCCTTTATGGCTACACCTTC. Its translation is CASSSRTGLPLYGYTF. Complete variable domain (other parts from reference TRBV11-2 and TRBJ1-2): EAGVAQSPRYKIIEKRQSVAFWCNPISGHATLYWYQQILGQGPKLLIQFQNNGVVDDSQLPKDRFSAERLKGVDSTLKIQPAKLEDSAVYLCASSSRTGLPLYGYTFGSGTRLTVV.

This clone has more than one count but fewer than ten. The gene calls are TRBV18 and TRBJ1-3; D uncertain. The CDR3 spans 15 residues. Germline V gene lookup returns CDR1 KGHSH and CDR2 LQKENI. V shed 6 bases and J shed 1 base, with 13 bases lying between them. CDR3 region: CASSERSLSGNTIYF. The CDR3 DNA reads as TGTGCCAGCTCGGAACGGAGCTTATCTGGAAACACCATATATTTT. Full variable domain (outside the CDR3, taken from reference TRBV18 and TRBJ1-3): NAGVMQNPRHLVRRRGQEARLRCSPMKGHSHVYWYRQLPEEGLKFMVYLQKENIIDESGMPKERFSAEFPKEGPSILRIQQVVRGDSAAYFCASSERSLSGNTIYFGEGSWLTVV.

The sample holds many counts of this clone. The V gene is TRBV13, the J gene TRBJ1-3; TRBD1 agrees at 7 bases. Germline CDR1 is PRHDT and CDR2 is FYEKMQ (reference sequence). V trimming: 5 bases; J trimming: 0 bases; junction bases outside the gene matches: 4. CDR3 length: 15 amino acids. This CDR3 reads CASSPGQSSGNTIYF. The CDR3, as DNA: TGTGCCAGCAGCCCGGGACAGAGCTCTGGAAACACCATATATTTT.

The chain employs TRBV18 and TRBJ1-1; a possible D gene is TRBD1 (5 bases). Trimming took 2 bases from V and 4 from J, leaving 8 bases between them. Per the germline V gene, CDR1 is KGHSH and CDR2 is LQKENI. The CDR3 covers 13 residues. The CDR3, as DNA: TGTGCCAGCTCACCATCAGGGCCCACTGAAGCTTTCTTT. This gives the protein CASSPSGPTEAFF.

The chain has TRBV6-5 and TRBJ1-5; D perhaps matches TRBD1 (6 bases). Trimming pared 6 bases from V and 3 bases from J, leaving 15 bases between. This CDR3 has 15 amino acids. Looked up from germline, CDR1 is MNHEY and CDR2 is SVGAGI. CDR3 nucleotides: TGTGCCAGCAGGACCCAGACAGGTATCAATCAGCCCCAGCATTTT. Protein sequence: CASRTQTGINQPQHF.

The chain combines TRBV25-1 with TRBJ2-1; 7 bases fit TRBD1. Germline trimming cut 4 bases from V and 10 bases from J; bases unmatched to any gene: 13. The germline V gene encodes CDR1 MGHDK and CDR2 SYGVNS. This CDR3 is 15 amino acids long. The CDR3, as DNA: TGTGCCAGCAGTGCGAAGCAGGGGGACAAATACGAGCAGTTCTTC. Encoded protein: CASSAKQGDKYEQFF. The variable domain in full, completed from reference TRBV25-1 and TRBJ2-1, reads EADIYQTPRYLVIGTGKKITLECSQTMGHDKMYWYQQDPGMELHLIHYSYGVNSTEKGDLSSESTVSRIRTEHFPLTLESARPSHTSQYLCASSAKQGDKYEQFFGPGTRLTVL.

The genes are TRBV18 and TRBJ2-5, with 7 bases fitting TRBD2. This CDR3 has 15 residues. Germline V gene sequence: CDR1 KGHSH, CDR2 LQKENI. J lost 5 bases, V lost 0 bases, and 6 bases had no gene match. For the CDR3, the DNA is TGTGCCAGCTCACCACCTACGCGGGGAGGGGAGACCCAGTACTTC. This translates into CASSPPTRGGETQYF.

V gene TRBV27 combines with J gene TRBJ1-2; D not certain. V dropped 6 bases and J dropped 8 bases, with 13 bases sitting between them. Germline-derived CDR1 and CDR2 are MNHEY and SMNVEV (reference sequence). The CDR3 loop spans 12 amino acids. The DNA for the CDR3 is TGTGCCAGCAGCAGCTCGAGCGGAGGCTACACCTTC. It yields the protein CASSSSSGGYTF.

The CDR3 coding sequence is TGTGCCAGCACCGAGGGGCGGGGGTCCACAGATACGCAGTATTTT. This sequence encodes CASTEGRGSTDTQYF. The V gene is TRBV11-3, the J gene TRBJ2-3, with TRBD2 matching 7 bases. There are 15 residues in the CDR3. Germline V gene data show CDR1 as SGHNT and CDR2 as YENEEA. Trimming at V came to 7 bases and at J to 2 bases, leaving 9 bases not matched to a gene.

The chain uses TRBV5-5 and TRBJ1-3, with TRBD1 matching over 7 bases. Looked up from germline, CDR1 is SGHKS and CDR2 is YYEKEE (reference sequence). There are 16 residues in the CDR3. The ends lost 2 bases at V and 0 bases at J; junction bases unmatched: 5. The DNA of the CDR3 is TGTGCCAGCAGCTTAGCTTGGGACAGCTCTGGAAACACCATATATTTT. This gives the protein CASSLAWDSSGNTIYF.

This clone showed up many times. In the same sample, other DNA sequences code for this CDR3. The chain has TRBV2 and TRBJ2-7; maybe TRBD1 (5 bases). The CDR3 spans 13 residues. CDR1 and CDR2 from the germline V gene are SNHLY and FYNNEI. V lost 2 bases, J lost 1 base, and 6 bases lay in between. CDR3 residues: CASSEQGSYEQYF. Written as DNA, the CDR3 is TGTGCCAGCAGTGAACAGGGTTCCTACGAGCAGTACTTC.

J is TRBJ1-5 and V is TRBV10-3; perhaps TRBD1 as D (5 bases). V was clipped by 4 bases and J by 7 bases, with 14 bases between them. The CDR3 has 14 amino acids. The V gene's germline CDR1 is ENHRY and CDR2 SYGVKD. CDR3 coding DNA: TGTGCCATCAGTGGGGGTGGGGCACAACAGCCCCAGCATTTT. It is translated as CAISGGGAQQPQHF.

V gene TRBV28 combines with J gene TRBJ1-3; maybe TRBD1 (6 bases). V dropped 6 bases and J dropped 4 bases, with 13 bases sitting between them. The CDR3 sequence is 14 residues long. The V gene's germline CDR1 is MDHEN and CDR2 SYDVKM. The CDR3 reads CASRGQGPGNTIYF. The DNA for the CDR3 is TGTGCCAGCAGGGGCCAGGGGCCGGGAAACACCATATATTTT.

This clone was counted between two and nine times. The chain has TRBV5-1 and TRBJ2-7, with D possibly matching TRBD1 (5 bases). Germline CDR1 is SGHRS and CDR2 is YFSETQ. The V and J ends lost 7 bases and 0 bases respectively, with 14 bases between them. This CDR3 spans 14 amino acids. CDR3 amino acids: CASRKDTDSYEQYF. For the CDR3, the DNA is TGCGCCAGCCGGAAGGACACCGACTCCTACGAGCAGTACTTC.

This clone was found a few times. The chain joins TRBV4-3 to TRBJ2-7, with 7 nucleotides matching TRBD1. Germline values: CDR1 LGHNA, CDR2 YSLEER. V shed 4 bases and J 2 bases; nucleotides not matched to a gene: 5. The CDR3 runs to 14 residues. Written as DNA, the CDR3 is TGCGCCAGCAGCCCAGGGGACAGCGCCTACGAGCAGTACTTC. Encoded protein: CASSPGDSAYEQYF.